What follows are 23 T cell receptor beta chains derived from one specimen sequenced in a study of T cell repertoires in cytomegalovirus infection. From the reads, TCRdb called clonotypes with MiXCR, one entry per CDR3 protein. Found here are under 800,000 distinct CDR3 sequences, 20% to 25% of them singletons; the top ten hold less than 10%. Sequences were obtained from CD8+ T cells from PBMCs. The receptors were gathered from a human donor in good health (CMV status not recorded). Some clones in this sample may be carry-over from other donors' samples.

This clonotype was counted only a few times. The genes are TRBV6-2 or TRBV6-3 and TRBJ2-1; D may be TRBD1 or TRBD2 (5 bases each). Germline loops: CDR1 MNHEY, CDR2 SVGEGT. The CDR3 sequence is 12 residues long. V was cut by 6 bases and J by 7 bases, with 10 bases left in between. CDR3: CASSRDRNEQFF. The CDR3 coding sequence is TGTGCCAGCAGCCGGGACCGGAATGAGCAGTTCTTC.

This clonotype appeared a single time. This chain connects TRBV12-3 or TRBV12-4 to TRBJ2-1; D gene ambiguous. The length of the CDR3 is 14 residues. V was trimmed by 3 bases and J by 4 bases, leaving 10 bases between them. The DNA for the CDR3 is TGTGCCAGCAGTTTTGTCGAAGGATACAATGAGCAGTTCTTC. Its protein is CASSFVEGYNEQFF.

The rearrangement links TRBV19 to TRBJ1-6; 12 bases align to TRBD1. The CDR3 has 16 amino acids. Germline V lookup: CDR1 LNHDA, CDR2 SQIVND (reference sequence). V lost 5 bases, J lost 8 bases, and 7 bases stayed unmatched. The CDR3 region is CASSSPGQGAYSPLHF. In DNA form, the CDR3 reads TGTGCCAGTAGTTCGCCGGGACAGGGGGCATATTCACCCCTCCACTTT.

This clonotype was counted only a few times. The rearrangement links TRBV6-2 or TRBV6-3 to TRBJ1-6; 9 bases agree with TRBD1. CDR3 length: 15 amino acids. The V and J ends lost 6 bases and 10 bases, in that order; junction bases with no gene match: 10. Germline lookup yields CDR1 MNHEY and CDR2 SVGEGT. For the CDR3, the DNA is TGTGCCAGCAGATCCCCCGGGACAGGGACCTCACCCCTCCACTTT. It codes for CASRSPGTGTSPLHF.

This clonotype was counted ten times or more. CDR3 nucleotides: TGTGCCAGCAGTTTGGGACTAGCGGGCGAGAAGTTCTTC. Its translation: CASSLGLAGEKFF. This chain uses TRBV12-3 or TRBV12-4 with TRBJ2-1, with 12 bases matching TRBD2. The CDR3 totals 13 residues. The V gene end was trimmed by 3 bases and the J gene end by 14 bases; junction bases not matched to a gene: 5.

V gene TRBV12-3 or TRBV12-4 combines with J gene TRBJ2-3; possible D gene TRBD1, 5 bases. Trimming left V 4 bases short and J 2 bases short, with 13 bases between. This CDR3 contains 15 residues. This CDR3 is CASSSINRNTDTQYF. Here the CDR3 DNA reads TGTGCCAGCAGTTCCATCAACAGGAACACAGATACGCAGTATTTT.

The V call is TRBV9, the J call TRBJ1-2; TRBD1 is a possible D gene (5 bases). The CDR3 covers 15 residues. Trimming removed 0 bases at V and 2 bases at J, with 11 bases between. Germline loops: CDR1 SGDLS, CDR2 YYNGEE. The CDR3 DNA reads TGTGCCAGCAGCGTAGAGAGGGGACTCAACTATGGCTACACCTTC. Its translation: CASSVERGLNYGYTF. Supplemented by reference TRBV9 and TRBJ1-2, the full variable domain reads DSGVTQTPKHLITATGQRVTLRCSPRSGDLSVYWYQQSLDQGLQFLIQYYNGEERAKGNILERFSAQQFPDLHSELNLSSLELGDSALYFCASSVERGLNYGYTFGSGTRLTVV.

This clonotype was counted a few times. V is TRBV7-9 and J is TRBJ2-2, with D possibly matching TRBD2 (5 bases). The V end lost 4 bases, the J end lost 7 bases, and 22 bases lay between the germline ends. CDR1 and CDR2 from the germline V gene are SEHNR and FQNEAQ (reference sequence). CDR3 length: 17 residues. DNA of the CDR3: TGTGCCAGCAGCTCCCAAGAGGGAGCTGGGCCCCTCGGGGAGCTGTTTTTT. This gives the protein CASSSQEGAGPLGELFF.

The chain is built from TRBV6-5 and TRBJ2-2, with a weak D call TRBD2 (5 bases). CDR1 MNHEY and CDR2 SVGAGI come from the germline V gene. The CDR3 loop spans 14 amino acids. V was cut by 2 bases and J by 7 bases, with 11 bases left in between. The CDR3 loop reads CASSYRLAGGELFF. The CDR3 DNA reads as TGTGCCAGCAGTTACCGGCTAGCAGGCGGGGAGCTGTTTTTT.

This chain links TRBV5-8 with TRBJ2-5; D might be TRBD1 or TRBD2, each matching 5 bases. The CDR3 length is 15 residues. CDR1 is SGHTS and CDR2 is YDEGEE in the germline V gene. With 2 bases removed from V and 4 bases from J, the gap between germline ends came to 15 bases. This CDR3 reads CASSLGTGSVETQYF. Here the CDR3 DNA reads TGTGCCAGCAGCTTAGGGACGGGAAGCGTAGAGACCCAGTACTTC.

There are many counts of this clonotype. The chain combines TRBV7-6 with TRBJ2-2, with 10 bases identical to TRBD2. Germline loops: CDR1 SGHVS, CDR2 FNYEAQ. This CDR3 comprises 16 residues. Trimming cost V 3 bases and J 7 bases; bases outside gene matches: 8. CDR3 bases: TGTGCCAGCAGCTTCGCGGGGACTAGCGATGGCGGGGAGCTGTTTTTT. It yields the protein CASSFAGTSDGGELFF.

The V gene is TRBV6-2 or TRBV6-3, the J gene TRBJ2-2, with D perhaps matching TRBD1 (6 bases). The length of the CDR3 is 14 residues. Germline V gene data show CDR1 as MNHEY and CDR2 as SVGEGT. Deletions cut 4 bases from V and 4 bases from J, with 10 bases between. The CDR3 here is CASSWGLSTGELFF. CDR3 nucleotides: TGTGCCAGCAGTTGGGGGCTCAGCACCGGGGAGCTGTTTTTT.

This chain links TRBV2 with TRBJ2-5; D is perhaps TRBD1 (6 bases). Germline lookup yields CDR1 SNHLY and CDR2 FYNNEI. This CDR3 spans 15 amino acids. V lost 7 bases and J lost 9, with 24 bases in between. The CDR3 DNA reads TGTGCCAGCATTTTACGGGACACGGAGTCTGGGGCCCAGTACTTC. Amino acid sequence: CASILRDTESGAQYF.

This chain's CDR3 is CASTLKGPNTGELFF. The CDR3 nucleotides read TGTGCCAGCACCCTCAAGGGGCCGAACACCGGGGAGCTGTTTTTT. The chain couples TRBV9 to TRBJ2-2; TRBD1 is a possible D gene (5 bases). Germline CDR1 and CDR2: SGDLS and YYNGEE. V lost 6 bases and J 0 bases, leaving 12 bases between the germline ends. The CDR3 loop spans 15 amino acids.

Ten or more counts support this clonotype. The chain combines TRBV7-9 with TRBJ1-2; unclear D gene. Germline-derived CDR1 and CDR2 are SEHNR and FQNEAQ (reference sequence). Trimming removed 6 bases from V and 2 bases from J, with 16 bases in between. CDR3 size: 15 residues. CDR3 sequence reads: CASRSPGRANYGYTF. In nucleotides, the CDR3 is TGTGCCAGCAGGAGCCCCGGGAGGGCGAACTATGGCTACACCTTC. Drawing the rest from reference TRBV7-9 and TRBJ1-2, the complete variable domain is DTGVSQNPRHKITKRGQNVTFRCDPISEHNRLYWYRQTLGQGPEFLTYFQNEAQLEKSRLLSDRFSAERPKGSFSTLEIQRTEQGDSAMYLCASRSPGRANYGYTFGSGTRLTVV.

This chain connects TRBV27 to TRBJ2-3; D assignment may be TRBD1 or TRBD2 (5 bases each). The CDR3 covers 14 residues. Germline assignment: CDR1 MNHEY and CDR2 SMNVEV (reference sequence). V was clipped by 6 bases and J by 3 bases, with 13 bases between them. The CDR3 DNA reads TGTGCCAGCAGGCTAAGCAGGGAGACAGATACGCAGTATTTT. Protein: CASRLSRETDTQYF.

V is TRBV28 and J is TRBJ2-1; possibly TRBD2 for D (6 bases). CDR3 length: 15 amino acids. Trimming took off 5 bases at V and 9 bases at J, with 20 bases between the two ends. CDR1 and CDR2 from the germline V gene are MDHEN and SYDVKM. CDR3 amino acids: CASSLRPGAAGEQFF. In DNA form, the CDR3 reads TGTGCCAGCAGTCTCCGGCCGGGAGCCGCGGGTGAGCAGTTCTTC.

This clonotype was counted at least ten times. The chain carries TRBV7-2 and TRBJ1-4; possibly TRBD1 for D (5 bases). Germline V CDR1 and CDR2: SGHTA, FQGNSA. The CDR3 is 14 residues long. V was clipped by 4 bases and J by 8 bases, with 14 bases between them. In DNA form, the CDR3 reads TGTGCCAGCAGCTATGGGGCGGGAGGGGAAAAACTGTTTTTT. It yields the protein CASSYGAGGEKLFF.

This clonotype was observed at least ten times. The rearrangement uses TRBV5-5 and TRBJ2-3; possible D gene TRBD1, 5 bases. From germline, CDR1 is SGHKS and CDR2 YYEKEE (reference sequence). The ends were cut back, 0 bases at V and 0 bases at J, with 8 bases in the middle. CDR3 length equals 15 residues. The CDR3 spells CASSLDRMSTDTQYF. The CDR3 bases are TGTGCCAGCAGCTTGGACAGGATGAGCACAGATACGCAGTATTTT. The entire variable domain, with the rest obtained from reference TRBV5-5 and TRBJ2-3, is as follows: DAGVTQSPTHLIKTRGQQVTLRCSPISGHKSVSWYQQVLGQGPQFIFQYYEKEERGRGNFPDRFSARQFPNYSSELNVNALLLGDSALYLCASSLDRMSTDTQYFGPGTRLTVL.

The genes are TRBV29-1 and TRBJ2-2; perhaps TRBD1 as D (5 bases). Germline-derived CDR1 and CDR2 are SQVTM and ANQGSEA. V was clipped by 4 bases and J by 3 bases, with 9 bases between them. CDR3 length: 13 residues. The CDR3 protein is CSVARGDTGELFF. DNA for the CDR3: TGCAGCGTTGCTAGGGGCGACACCGGGGAGCTGTTTTTT.

V gene TRBV19 combines with J gene TRBJ2-6; D remains ambiguous. The V gene's germline CDR1 is LNHDA and CDR2 SQIVND (reference sequence). This CDR3 is 15 amino acids long. Trimming cost V 7 bases and J 0 bases, with 10 bases left between them. CDR3 region: CASTNRRSGANVLTF. CDR3 coding DNA: TGTGCCAGTACTAACCGCCGCTCTGGGGCCAACGTCCTGACTTTC. The full variable domain, with the rest looked up from reference TRBV19 and TRBJ2-6, is DGGITQSPKYLFRKEGQNVTLSCEQNLNHDAMYWYRQDPGQGLRLIYYSQIVNDFQKGDIAEGYSVSREKKESFPLTVTSAQKNPTAFYLCASTNRRSGANVLTFGAGSRLTVL.

This clonotype was seen at least ten times. The chain joins TRBV7-2 to TRBJ2-1; a possible D gene is TRBD2 (7 bases). Germline V CDR1 and CDR2: SGHTA, FQGNSA. This CDR3 has 15 residues. The V gene lost 4 bases and the J gene lost 4 bases, with 14 bases spanning the gap. The CDR3 loop is CASSWLGGGYNEQFF. Here the CDR3 DNA reads TGTGCCAGCAGCTGGCTAGGGGGGGGATACAATGAGCAGTTCTTC.

This clonotype was found many times. V gene TRBV7-8 combines with J gene TRBJ1-1; no firm D call. The V end lost 0 bases, the J end lost 8 bases, and 10 bases lay between the germline ends. CDR3 length: 13 residues. Germline lookup yields CDR1 SGHVS and CDR2 FQNEAQ. Here the CDR3 reads CASSLATRTEAFF. CDR3 DNA: TGTGCCAGCAGCTTAGCGACCCGAACAGAAGCTTTCTTT.